This is a list of T cell receptor beta chains from one sample in a study of T cells after posttransplantation cyclophosphamide. The repertoire was sequenced with immunoSEQ multiplex PCR; TCRdb's copy has only in-frame clones and lacks some. Among 50,000 to 60,000 clones listed, 85% to 95% were seen once. Sequenced: PBMCs. The receptors shown here come from a woman aged 25 to 39 in good health and a related stem cell transplant donor. CDR3s include the opening cysteine and the closing phenylalanine or tryptophan. D genes are given only for firm matches. Clone size, where shown, is once, few, many, or a class for clones that have expanded.

>TRBV7-2|TRBJ2-2|.|.
CASTRGVATNTGELFF
TGTGCCAGCACCAGGGGGGTAGCGACAAACACCGGGGAGCTGTTTTTT
>TRBV2|TRBJ1-2|TRBD1|.
CAGAGQGNYGYTF
TGTGCCGGAGCCGGACAGGGGAACTATGGCTACACCTTC
>TRBV7-8|TRBJ2-7|TRBD1|.
CASSTYRDRGSGEQYF
TGTGCCAGCAGCACATACCGGGACAGGGGGTCAGGGGAGCAGTACTTC
>TRBV9|TRBJ2-1|TRBD2|.
CASSRILAGGPGDEQFF
TGTGCCAGCAGCCGAATCCTAGCGGGGGGGCCTGGCGATGAGCAGTTCTTC
>TRBV6-5|TRBJ1-1|.|.
CASSYSRRNTEAFF
TGTGCCAGCAGTTACTCGAGGCGAAACACTGAAGCTTTCTTT
>TRBV7-2|TRBJ1-3|.|.
CASSLGGEASGNTIYF
TGTGCCAGCAGCTTAGGAGGAGAAGCCTCTGGAAACACCATATATTTT
>TRBV11-1|TRBJ2-1|TRBD1|.
CASSLARNRGRYNEQFF
TGTGCCAGCAGCTTAGCGCGAAACAGGGGGCGGTACAATGAGCAGTTCTTC
>TRBV7-9|TRBJ2-7|TRBD1|.
CASSPGQGRSYEQYF
TGTGCCAGCAGCCCGGGACAGGGGCGCTCCTACGAGCAGTACTTC
>TRBV6-4|TRBJ1-1|.|.
CASSASGGNTEAFF
TGTGCCAGCAGCGCCTCCGGGGGGAACACTGAAGCTTTCTTT
>TRBV19|TRBJ1-5|TRBD1|.
CASSRGPGTGAPNQPQHF
TGTGCCAGTAGTAGGGGTCCCGGGACAGGGGCCCCCAATCAGCCCCAGCATTTT
>TRBV14|TRBJ2-2|TRBD1|.
CASFTGTANTGELFF
TGTGCCAGCTTCACCGGGACAGCGAACACCGGGGAGCTGTTTTTT
>TRBV7-9|TRBJ1-2|TRBD1|.
CASNKAGQGSYGYTF
TGTGCCAGCAACAAGGCGGGACAGGGAAGCTATGGCTACACCTTC
>TRBV7-2|TRBJ1-1|TRBD1|.
CASSHGTAQGEAFF
TGTGCCAGCAGCCATGGGACAGCCCAGGGGGAAGCTTTCTTT
>TRBV5-1|TRBJ1-2|TRBD1|.
CASSPRTGHDYGYTF
TGCGCCAGCAGCCCAAGGACAGGACACGACTATGGCTACACCTTC
>TRBV5-1|TRBJ2-7|TRBD1|.
CASSLPKRGTGSYEQYF
TGCGCCAGCAGCTTGCCCAAACGCGGGACAGGCTCCTACGAGCAGTACTTC
>TRBV10-3|TRBJ2-7|.|.
CAISATSYEQYF
TGTGCCATCAGCGCGACTAGTTACGAGCAGTACTTC
>TRBV28|TRBJ2-7|TRBD1|.
CASRSGGNEQYF
TGTGCCAGCAGGTCAGGGGGAAACGAGCAGTACTTC
>TRBV27|TRBJ2-1|TRBD1|.
CASSFTGTGLHEQFF
TGTGCCAGCAGTTTCACCGGGACAGGCTTGCATGAGCAGTTCTTC
>TRBV7-9|TRBJ1-2|.|.
CASTSGVRSYGYTF
TGTGCCAGTACATCAGGGGTGCGTTCCTATGGCTACACCTTC
>TRBV6-6|TRBJ2-7|.|.
CASSWEHEQYF
TGTGCCAGCAGTTGGGAGCACGAGCAGTACTTC
>TRBV5-5|TRBJ1-1|TRBD1|.
CASSSPPGGHIGAFF
TGTGCCAGCAGCTCCCCTCCAGGGGGGCATATAGGAGCTTTCTTT
>TRBV7-7|TRBJ2-2|.|.
CASSSGQGRFPGELFF
TGTGCCAGCAGCTCCGGGCAGGGGCGATTCCCCGGGGAGCTGTTTTTT
>TRBV6-1|TRBJ2-1|TRBD1|.
CASRSGTDSYNEQFF
TGTGCCAGCAGATCCGGGACAGACTCCTACAATGAGCAGTTCTTC
>TRBV9|TRBJ1-4|.|.
CASSYSGAANEKLFF
TGTGCCAGCAGCTATAGTGGGGCTGCTAATGAAAAACTGTTTTTT
>TRBV6-1|TRBJ1-5|TRBD1|.
CASSERDRAQPQHF
TGTGCCAGCAGTGAAAGGGACAGGGCACAGCCCCAGCATTTT
>TRBV11-2|TRBJ2-3|TRBD2|.
CASSPGGSAQYF
TGTGCCAGCAGCCCCGGGGGGAGTGCGCAGTATTTT
>TRBV6-5|TRBJ2-3|.|.
CASSYGALGTDTQYF
TGTGCCAGCAGTTATGGGGCGCTGGGCACAGATACGCAGTATTTT
>TRBV5-1|TRBJ2-7|TRBD2|.
CASSLAGSYEQYF
TGCGCCAGCAGCCTAGCGGGCTCCTACGAGCAGTACTTC
>TRBV5-1|TRBJ2-7|.|.
CASSPDSTYEQYF
TGCGCCAGCAGCCCCGACAGTACCTACGAGCAGTACTTC
>TRBV11-2|TRBJ2-7|TRBD1|.
CASSSGGLGITYEQYF
TGTGCCAGCAGCTCAGGGGGCCTAGGGATAACCTACGAGCAGTACTTC
>TRBV5-4|TRBJ2-7|.|.
CASSLMGRSDEQYF
TGTGCCAGCAGCTTGATGGGGAGGAGCGACGAGCAGTACTTC
>TRBV14|TRBJ2-5|.|.
CASSLGVTQYF
TGTGCCAGCAGCCTGGGCGTGACCCAGTACTTC
>TRBV19|TRBJ1-1|.|once
CASSISKNTEAFF
TGTGCCAGTAGTATTTCCAAAAACACTGAAGCTTTCTTT
>TRBV6-5|TRBJ2-1|TRBD1|.
CASSYQGQNNEQFF
TGTGCCAGCAGTTACCAGGGACAGAACAATGAGCAGTTCTTC
>TRBV28|TRBJ1-2|TRBD1|.
CASSSPGQGYRGYTF
TGTGCCAGCAGTTCCCCTGGACAGGGATATCGTGGCTACACCTTC
>TRBV7-2|TRBJ2-1|.|.
CASSQNAGRGLDEQFF
TGTGCCAGCAGCCAAAATGCGGGCAGGGGTCTCGATGAGCAGTTCTTC
>TRBV6-1|TRBJ1-5|.|.
CASSVAANQPQHF
TGTGCCAGCAGTGTTGCGGCCAATCAGCCCCAGCATTTT
>TRBV4-1|TRBJ2-5|TRBD2|.
CASSPGLAGVQETQYF
TGCGCCAGCAGCCCGGGACTAGCGGGGGTCCAAGAGACCCAGTACTTC
>TRBV10-3|TRBJ2-3|TRBD2|.
CAISAGTSLTDTQYF
TGTGCCATCAGTGCGGGGACTAGTTTAACAGATACGCAGTATTTT
>TRBV2|TRBJ1-6|.|.
CASSEEPSNSPLHF
TGTGCCAGCTCCGAGGAGCCAAGTAATTCACCCCTCCACTTT
>TRBV7-6|TRBJ2-7|TRBD1|.
CASSLADRSSYEQYF
TGTGCCAGCAGCTTAGCGGACAGGAGCTCCTACGAGCAGTACTTC